This T cell receptor (beta chain) was found in a study of CD8+CD57+ T cells in acquired aplastic anemia. Across the whole study: In CD4+ cells, healthy donors produced an average of roughly 11 million reads. The study, taken as a whole, reports: Researchers report that twenty-nine CD8+ CDR3 sequences appeared in both patients and controls.

Profiles of TCR beta VDJ and CDR3 were generated from a genomic DNA template. MiXCR was run by TCRdb on the reads, yielding one entry per CDR3 protein. The sample contains about 420,000 distinct CDR3 sequences, around 68% of which appear only once. The length of the CDR3 is 17 residues. Looked up from germline, CDR1 is SEHNR and CDR2 is FQNEAQ (reference sequence). As concerns this clonotype: Its cognate antigen is unknown. The germline gene is not matched at one end of the junction; a read error may be the cause.

Input material: sorted CD4+, CD8+, or CD8+CD57+ T cells (not recorded which) from PBMCs. V usage is TRBV7-9 and J usage is TRBJ2-5; TRBD2 agrees at 13 bases. This TCR came from a human donor in good health, serving as a control. CDR3 bases: TGCGCCAGCAGCTTGGGCGCGACTAGCGGGGGGATAGAAACGCAGTACTTC. Protein sequence: CASSLGATSGGIETQYF.